The 28 T cell receptor beta chains given below trace back to one sample, sequenced in a study of T-cell reconstitution after alpha-beta-depleted transplantation in children. During its preparation, the TCRbeta library received unique molecular identifiers. One entry per CDR3 protein, called by TCRdb with MiXCR from the PCR reads. This sample has 200,000 to 250,000 distinct CDR3 sequences; roughly 10% occur once, and the top ten carry approximately 6.2%. The sample consisted of PBMCs from the stem cell graft donor, taken from the stem cell graft. These receptors all come from a human donor who donated a stem cell graft to a child with acute lymphoblastic leukemia.

The V call is TRBV18, the J call TRBJ2-1; D gene ambiguous. The V and J ends lost 4 bases and 6 bases respectively, with 19 bases between them. Looked up from germline, CDR1 is KGHSH and CDR2 is LQKENI. There are 16 residues in the CDR3. CDR3 in DNA: TGTGCCAGCTCACTCGGCTCCGGGTTGGTCATCAATGAGCAGTTCTTC. Translation: CASSLGSGLVINEQFF.

This clonotype was seen many times. The genes are TRBV12-3 or TRBV12-4 and TRBJ2-5, with 8 positions matching TRBD1. This CDR3 is 13 amino acids long. With 6 bases clipped from V and 2 bases from J, the junction kept 2 bases outside the gene matches. The CDR3 DNA sequence: TGTGCCAGCAGCCGACAGGGGCAAGAGACCCAGTACTTC. As protein: CASSRQGQETQYF.

This clonotype was seen ten or more times. Here the CDR3 DNA reads TGCGCCAGCAGCTCACAACCGGAACACATGAACACCGGGGAGCTGTTTTTT. Its translation: CASSSQPEHMNTGELFF. The genes are TRBV5-1 and TRBJ2-2, with D uncertain. V lost 3 bases to trimming and J lost 1 base, with 16 bases between them. Germline V gives CDR1 SGHRS, CDR2 YFSETQ. The CDR3 extends over 17 amino acids. Using reference TRBV5-1 and TRBJ2-2 for the parts outside the CDR3, the full variable domain is KAGVTQTPRYLIKTRGQQVTLSCSPISGHRSVSWYQQTPGQGLQFLFEYFSETQRNKGNFPGRFSGRQFSNSRSEMNVSTLELGDSALYLCASSSQPEHMNTGELFFGEGSRLTVL.

In this sample, this clonotype turned up many times. The chain links TRBV7-2 to TRBJ2-1; 7 bases agree with TRBD1. This CDR3 spans 15 amino acids. Per the germline V gene, CDR1 is SGHTA and CDR2 is FQGNSA. Trimming cost V 5 bases and J 3 bases; bases outside gene matches: 7. CDR3 coding DNA: TGTGCCAGCAGCAACCGGGACAGAGTCTACAATGAGCAGTTCTTC. Its translation is CASSNRDRVYNEQFF.

This clonotype was observed at least ten times. The V call is TRBV14, the J call TRBJ2-1, with 10 bases aligning to TRBD2. Looked up from germline, CDR1 is SGHDN and CDR2 is FVKESK. Trimming at V came to 10 bases and at J to 0 bases, leaving 9 bases not matched to a gene. This CDR3 region has 16 residues. The chain's CDR3 is CATGGSGGSSYNEQFF. The CDR3, as DNA: TGTGCCACCGGGGGTAGCGGGGGGAGCTCCTACAATGAGCAGTTCTTC.

The rearrangement links TRBV12-3 or TRBV12-4 to TRBJ1-2, with 9 bases matching TRBD1. V gave up 7 bases and J gave up 4 bases; unmatched junction bases: 10. The CDR3 consists of 15 residues. The CDR3 DNA reads as TGTGCCAGCATCCCACCTGGACAGGGGACCTATGGCTACACCTTC. Its translation: CASIPPGQGTYGYTF.

This clonotype was picked up a small number of times. This chain joins TRBV10-3 and TRBJ1-2; D is uncertain. Germline V lookup: CDR1 ENHRY, CDR2 SYGVKD. The germline V and J ends were trimmed by 0 bases and 0 bases, with 5 bases remaining between them. The CDR3 totals 14 residues. The CDR3 loop is CAISESTANYGYTF. CDR3 DNA: TGTGCCATCAGTGAGTCAACAGCTAACTATGGCTACACCTTC.

This clonotype has at least ten counts. The chain combines TRBV15 with TRBJ2-1, with a possible D match to TRBD1 (5 bases). The CDR3 is 16 amino acids. The germline CDR1 and CDR2 sequences are LNHNV and YYDKDF (reference sequence). V gave up 2 bases and J gave up 6 bases, with 17 bases separating them. This CDR3 is CATSRKDLGDRNEQFF. CDR3 coding DNA: TGTGCCACCAGCAGAAAAGACTTAGGGGATCGCAATGAGCAGTTCTTC.

The chain is built from TRBV27 and TRBJ2-1, with D perhaps matching TRBD2 (6 bases). V shed 7 bases and J shed 3 bases, with 13 bases lying between them. Germline CDR1 MNHEY, CDR2 SMNVEV (reference sequence). The CDR3 is 14 amino acids. CDR3 coding DNA: TGTGCCAGCACCGAGGGACTCAACTACAATGAGCAGTTCTTC. Protein: CASTEGLNYNEQFF.

The rearrangement joins TRBV11-2 to TRBJ1-1, with D unresolved. Germline V CDR1 and CDR2: SGHAT, FQNNGV. The CDR3 sequence is 15 residues long. Trimming pared 0 bases from V and 4 bases from J, leaving 12 bases between. CDR3 sequence reads: CASSLDGSWGTEAFF. In DNA, the CDR3 is TGTGCCAGCAGCTTAGATGGTAGTTGGGGCACTGAAGCTTTCTTT.

The chain links TRBV5-6 to TRBJ2-1, with 13 bases matching TRBD2. J was trimmed by 10 bases and V by 2 bases; bases with no gene match: 9. Germline V gene data show CDR1 as SGHDT and CDR2 as YYEEEE. The CDR3 length is 16 residues. The CDR3 DNA follows: TGTGCCAGCAGCTTTATGGGGACTAGCGGGACTAGGGAGCAGTTCTTC. This sequence encodes CASSFMGTSGTREQFF.

There are many counts of this clonotype. The chain combines TRBV10-1 with TRBJ2-7; 7 bases are shared with TRBD1. The germline CDR1 and CDR2 sequences are WNHNN and SYGVQD (reference sequence). The J segment lost 1 base and the V segment lost 7 bases, leaving 10 bases of the junction unmatched. The CDR3 spans 15 residues. The CDR3 nucleotides read TGCGCCAGCAAAATAGGGACAGAGATATCCTACGAGCAGTACTTC. Encoded protein: CASKIGTEISYEQYF.

The rearrangement uses TRBV27 and TRBJ1-6, with TRBD1 identical over 7 bases. Per the germline V gene, CDR1 is MNHEY and CDR2 is SMNVEV (reference sequence). The CDR3 is 18 residues long. The junction had 15 bases not matched to a gene; V was cut back by 3 bases and J by 7 bases. CDR3 in amino acids: CASSFNPTKDRINSPLHF. The CDR3 DNA follows: TGTGCCAGCAGTTTTAACCCCACGAAGGACAGGATCAATTCACCCCTCCACTTT.

There are many counts of this clonotype. The chain carries TRBV5-6 and TRBJ2-1; the D gene is possibly TRBD1 (5 bases). Germline-derived CDR1 and CDR2 are SGHDT and YYEEEE. V gave up 4 bases and J gave up 7 bases, with 18 bases separating them. The CDR3 loop spans 15 amino acids. CDR3 residues: CASSLVRAVGNEQFF. The CDR3 nucleotides are TGTGCCAGCAGCCTGGTCAGGGCTGTGGGGAATGAGCAGTTCTTC.

This clonotype has at least ten counts. V and J are TRBV12-3 or TRBV12-4 and TRBJ2-1; 9 bases are a match to TRBD2. The trim removed 3 bases at V and 10 bases at J, leaving 10 bases unmatched. The CDR3 is 15 amino acids. The CDR3 sequence is CASSFRRVAGEEQFF. The DNA for the CDR3 is TGTGCCAGCAGTTTCCGAAGGGTAGCGGGGGAGGAGCAGTTCTTC.

This clonotype was counted a single time. The conserved phenylalanine or tryptophan normally closing the CDR3 is absent here, so this likely arose from a read error. This chain uses TRBV28 with TRBJ1-2; 8 bases fit TRBD1. The ends lost 6 bases at V and 7 bases at J; junction bases unmatched: 10. The germline CDR1 and CDR2 sequences are MDHEN and SYDVKM. This CDR3 contains 14 residues. Written as DNA, the CDR3 is TGTGCCAGCAGCTCCGTTCAGGGGGCCGGTGGCTACACCTGC. Translation gives CASSSVQGAGGYTC.

Note on this clonotype: One end of the junction fails to match germline, which may point to a read error. The J gene is TRBJ2-2, the V gene TRBV3-1; 8 bases match TRBD1. CDR3 length: 14 amino acids. CDR1 is LGHDT, CDR2 YNNKEL, per germline (reference sequence). CDR3 in DNA: TGTGCCAGCAGCATACCAGGGGGCACCTGGGAGCTGTTTTTT. This sequence encodes CASSIPGGTWELFF.

This clonotype was counted at least ten times. The rearrangement uses TRBV12-3 or TRBV12-4 and TRBJ1-5; 11 bases are shared with TRBD1. The CDR3 has 16 amino acids. Trimming at V came to 4 bases and at J to 3 bases, leaving 5 bases not matched to a gene. CDR3 DNA: TGTGCCAGCAGTTCCCGGACAGGGGGCGTCAATCAGCCCCAGCATTTT. It yields the protein CASSSRTGGVNQPQHF.

CDR3 in amino acids: CASSQGQVNYEQYF. CDR3 nucleotide sequence: TGCGCCAGCAGCCAGGGACAGGTAAACTACGAGCAGTACTTC. The chain combines TRBV5-1 with TRBJ2-7, with 8 bases fitting TRBD1. This CDR3 is built from 14 residues. Per germline, CDR1 SGHRS and CDR2 YFSETQ. V was pared by 4 bases and J by 3 bases, with 6 bases of the junction left unmatched.

This clonotype has ten or more counts. This sequence joins TRBV28 and TRBJ2-3, with a tentative D call TRBD2 (6 bases). The CDR3 consists of 18 residues. Per the germline V gene, CDR1 is MDHEN and CDR2 is SYDVKM. V was shortened by 3 bases and J by 4 bases, with 23 bases between the two germline ends. CDR3 region: CASSFVAGGTGSSDTQYF. The CDR3 bases are TGTGCCAGCAGTTTCGTCGCCGGGGGAACGGGGTCATCAGATACGCAGTATTTT.

V and J are TRBV29-1 and TRBJ1-2, with D tentatively TRBD1 (6 bases). The V gene's germline CDR1 is SQVTM and CDR2 ANQGSEA. The V gene lost 5 bases and the J gene lost 4 bases, with 20 bases spanning the gap. The CDR3 sequence is 15 residues long. This CDR3 reads CSVQDSSFRSYGYTF. CDR3 in DNA: TGCAGCGTTCAGGACAGCTCTTTTAGATCCTATGGCTACACCTTC.

The rearrangement joins TRBV7-6 to TRBJ1-4, with D perhaps TRBD1 (6 bases). Germline values: CDR1 SGHVS, CDR2 FNYEAQ. The CDR3 has 16 residues. The V and J ends lost 5 bases and 4 bases respectively, with 17 bases between them. The CDR3 region is CASSPQGAGNNEKLFF. The CDR3 nucleotides are TGTGCCAGCAGCCCACAGGGCGCGGGAAATAATGAAAAACTGTTTTTT. The whole variable domain, filled in from reference TRBV7-6 and TRBJ1-4, reads GAGVSQSPRYKVTKRGQDVALRCDPISGHVSLYWYRQALGQGPEFLTYFNYEAQQDKSGLPNDRFSAERPEGSISTLTIQRTEQRDSAMYRCASSPQGAGNNEKLFFGSGTQLSVL.

In its sample, this clonotype was seen a few times. The V gene is TRBV19, the J gene TRBJ2-7, with D perhaps being TRBD1 or TRBD2 (5 bases each). Germline CDR1 reads LNHDA; CDR2 reads SQIVND (reference sequence). V lost 5 bases and J 5 bases, leaving 13 bases between the germline ends. CDR3 length: 13 residues. The CDR3 bases are TGTGCCAGTAGTCAGCAGGGAGCGCACGAGCAGTACTTC. Translated: CASSQQGAHEQYF.

This clonotype was observed a few times. The chain recombines TRBV7-9 with TRBJ2-3; the D is unclear. Germline V CDR1 and CDR2: SEHNR, FQNEAQ (reference sequence). The CDR3 has 14 amino acids. V was pared by 2 bases and J by 2 bases, with 8 bases between. The CDR3 spells CASSLSQVTDTQYF. The DNA for the CDR3 is TGTGCCAGCAGCTTAAGCCAGGTCACAGATACGCAGTATTTT.

Many counts were recorded for this clonotype. The rearrangement uses TRBV11-2 and TRBJ1-4; TRBD1 aligns across 9 bases. Germline V gene data show CDR1 as SGHAT and CDR2 as FQNNGV. The CDR3 runs to 16 residues. The junction had 11 bases not matched to a gene; V was cut back by 2 bases and J by 10 bases. Here the CDR3 DNA reads TGTGCCAGCAGCTTAAATTCCGGGACAGGGCCAGGAAAACTGTTTTTT. This codes for CASSLNSGTGPGKLFF.

This clonotype came up many times. The chain couples TRBV3-1 to TRBJ1-1; D is uncertain. Trimming removed 0 bases at V and 10 bases at J, with 12 bases between. Germline V gives CDR1 LGHDT, CDR2 YNNKEL (reference sequence). This CDR3 spans 13 amino acids. The DNA of the CDR3 is TGTGCCAGCAGCCAAGATGACGGGGTGATAGCTTTCTTT. The encoded protein is CASSQDDGVIAFF.

This clonotype has ten or more counts. In DNA, the CDR3 is TGTGCCATCAGTGAATATCTACTAGCGGACCAAGAGACCCAGTACTTC. The encoded protein is CAISEYLLADQETQYF. The chain recombines TRBV10-3 with TRBJ2-5; 8 bases line up with TRBD2. The V and J ends lost 3 bases and 0 bases, in that order; junction bases with no gene match: 6. Germline CDR1 ENHRY, CDR2 SYGVKD. The length of the CDR3 is 16 residues.

This chain uses TRBV12-3 or TRBV12-4 with TRBJ2-5, with D perhaps TRBD1 (6 bases). The CDR3 is 14 residues long. The V gene lost 3 bases and the J gene lost 3 bases, with 11 bases spanning the gap. Here the CDR3 DNA reads TGTGCCAGCAGTTTTGGTCCAGGGGAAGAGACCCAGTACTTC. Protein: CASSFGPGEETQYF.